Listed below are T cell receptor beta chains from one sample, sequenced in a study of T cell responses to AZD1222 COVID-19 vaccine. Libraries were prepared by immunoSEQ multiplex PCR; TCRdb keeps only in-frame clonotypes and omits some of them. The sample consists of 100,000 to 120,000 clones, around 90% of them appearing once. The sample consisted of peripheral blood, taken 28 days after the second AZD1222 dose. The receptors come from an adult who received the AZD1222 COVID-19 vaccine. CDR3s include the opening cysteine and the closing phenylalanine or tryptophan. A D gene is named only where the DNA matches it firmly. The size entry is marked missing in some rows and otherwise reads once, few, many or a size class.

abundance	d_gene	v_gene	j_gene	CDR3aa	CDR3nt
few	-	TRBV13	TRBJ1-1	CASSLGDRNTEAFF	TGTGCCAGCAGCTTAGGGGACAGAAACACTGAAGCTTTCTTT
-	TRBD1	TRBV5-1	TRBJ2-1	CASSLGDITGGTEQFF	TGCGCCAGCAGCTTAGGGGACATAACAGGGGGCACTGAGCAGTTCTTC
once	-	TRBV5-6	TRBJ1-1	CASSPERHPEAFF	TGTGCCAGCAGCCCCGAACGTCACCCTGAAGCTTTCTTT
-	-	TRBV10-2	TRBJ1-5	CASSDRAENQPQHF	TGCGCCAGCAGTGATCGGGCGGAGAATCAGCCCCAGCATTTT
-	TRBD1	TRBV11-3	TRBJ1-1	CASSFRGQVEAFF	TGTGCCAGCAGCTTTCGCGGACAGGTTGAAGCTTTCTTT
-	TRBD2	TRBV18	TRBJ2-3	CASSPTSLFTDTQYF	TGTGCCAGCTCACCGACTAGCCTCTTCACAGATACGCAGTATTTT
-	-	TRBV28	TRBJ1-5	CASSIQGKPQHF	TGTGCCAGCAGTATTCAGGGGAAGCCCCAGCATTTT
-	-	TRBV5-1	TRBJ2-1	CASSLAAGALEKFF	TGCGCCAGCAGCTTGGCCGCAGGGGCGCTCGAAAAGTTCTTC
-	-	TRBV19	TRBJ1-2	CASTEGAGADYGYTF	TGTGCCAGTACCGAAGGGGCAGGGGCCGACTATGGCTACACCTTC
-	-	TRBV4-2	TRBJ1-3	CASSQVRGSGNTIYF	TGTGCCAGCAGCCAAGTACGGGGATCTGGAAACACCATATATTTT
-	TRBD2	TRBV29-1	TRBJ2-1	CSGGLAGGRNEQFF	TGCAGCGGCGGACTAGCGGGGGGTAGAAATGAGCAGTTCTTC
-	-	TRBV5-1	TRBJ2-7	CASSLVQATYEQYF	TGCGCCAGCAGCTTGGTACAGGCGACCTACGAGCAGTACTTC
-	-	TRBV7-8	TRBJ2-7	CASSFRATYEQYF	TGTGCCAGCAGCTTCCGGGCCACCTACGAGCAGTACTTC
-	TRBD1	TRBV10-2	TRBJ1-1	CASSDPGQPNTEAFF	TGCGCCAGCAGTGACCCGGGACAGCCGAACACTGAAGCTTTCTTT
-	TRBD2	TRBV19	TRBJ2-1	CASSRTSVLASSYNEQFF	TGTGCCAGTAGCCGGACTAGCGTACTCGCAAGCTCCTACAATGAGCAGTTCTTC
-	TRBD1	TRBV2	TRBJ2-1	CASSAQGDKRFF	TGTGCCAGCAGTGCACAGGGGGACAAGCGGTTCTTC
once	TRBD1	TRBV6-4	TRBJ1-2	CASSDGTGLGYTF	TGTGCCAGCAGTGACGGGACAGGGTTGGGCTACACCTTC
-	-	TRBV6-5	TRBJ2-5	CASSYAGSSMEETQYF	TGTGCCAGCAGTTACGCCGGCAGTTCTATGGAAGAGACCCAGTACTTC
-	-	TRBV5-4	TRBJ1-2	CASSPRDSDGYTF	TGTGCCAGCAGCCCCAGGGATAGCGATGGCTACACCTTC
-	-	TRBV7-6	TRBJ1-2	CASSPGRGNYGYTF	TGTGCCAGCAGCCCAGGACGGGGAAACTATGGCTACACCTTC
-	-	TRBV7-8	TRBJ1-3	CASSFRRTDRSGNTIYF	TGTGCCAGCAGCTTCAGGAGGACGGACCGCTCTGGAAACACCATATATTTT
-	TRBD1	TRBV10-3	TRBJ1-2	CAISELPTGGYGYTF	TGTGCCATCAGTGAGTTACCGACAGGGGGCTATGGCTACACCTTC
-	-	TRBV20-1	TRBJ2-7	CSAGDYEQYF	TGCAGTGCTGGGGACTACGAGCAGTACTTC
-	TRBD1	TRBV7-2	TRBJ2-7	CASSLDGTGPYEQYF	TGTGCCAGCAGCTTAGATGGGACAGGGCCCTACGAGCAGTACTTC
few	-	TRBV6-4	TRBJ2-2	CASSDSKQGGTGELFF	TGTGCCAGCAGTGACTCGAAACAGGGCGGCACCGGGGAGCTGTTTTTT
-	TRBD1	TRBV9	TRBJ1-3	CASSVGGTAGNTIYF	TGTGCCAGCAGCGTAGGGGGGACAGCTGGAAACACCATATATTTT
once	TRBD1	TRBV11-2	TRBJ1-1	CASSLLGQGATEAFF	TGTGCCAGCAGCCTACTCGGACAGGGGGCGACTGAAGCTTTCTTT
-	TRBD2	TRBV5-1	TRBJ2-1	CASLGGAGAYNEQFF	TGCGCCAGCCTCGGGGGAGCGGGGGCCTACAATGAGCAGTTCTTC
-	-	TRBV3-1/TRBV3-2	TRBJ1-3	CASSHSSGNTIYF	TGTGCCAGCAGCCATAGCTCTGGAAACACCATATATTTT
-	-	TRBV7-9	TRBJ1-1	CASSLGTAYNTEAFF	TGTGCCAGCAGCTTAGGGACAGCCTATAACACTGAAGCTTTCTTT
-	-	TRBV27	TRBJ2-5	CASSLDQGTQYF	TGTGCCAGCAGTTTGGATCAGGGGACCCAGTACTTC
-	-	TRBV18	TRBJ2-7	CASSPDFTSYEQYF	TGTGCCAGCTCACCGGACTTCACATCCTACGAGCAGTACTTC
-	TRBD2	TRBV7-2	TRBJ2-5	CASRLAGGPETQYF	TGTGCCAGCAGGCTAGCGGGAGGGCCTGAGACCCAGTACTTC
-	-	TRBV28	TRBJ2-7	CASTSPGHSSYEQYF	TGTGCCAGTACCTCTCCGGGACACTCATCCTACGAGCAGTACTTC
-	TRBD2	TRBV10-3	TRBJ2-7	CAISDFLRGESYEQYF	TGTGCCATCAGTGACTTCCTCCGGGGGGAGTCCTACGAGCAGTACTTC
-	TRBD2	TRBV18	TRBJ2-4	CASSPGSGSGNIQYF	TGTGCCAGCTCACCCGGGAGCGGGAGTGGAAACATTCAGTACTTC
-	-	TRBV18	TRBJ1-2	CASSPEAGLGSYGYTF	TGTGCCAGCTCACCAGAGGCGGGGCTTGGTAGCTATGGCTACACCTTC
-	-	TRBV7-9	TRBJ1-1	CASSLGQSEAFF	TGTGCCAGCAGCTTAGGACAGAGTGAAGCTTTCTTT
-	-	TRBV3-1/TRBV3-2	TRBJ2-3	CASSPLLSDTQYF	TGTGCCAGCAGCCCCCTCCTCTCAGATACGCAGTATTTT
-	-	TRBV18	TRBJ1-2	CASSVNPGDYGYTF	TGTGCCAGCTCAGTCAACCCAGGAGACTATGGCTACACCTTC